These 5 T cell receptor beta chains share one sample of origin, sequenced in a study of shared clonotypes between healthy human individuals. The data were produced by immunoSEQ multiplex PCR, yet TCRdb's version contains in-frame clones alone and is incomplete. The sample shows 2 million to 2.5 million clones, just over 90% of them seen only once. The sample comprised naive CD4+ T cells from PBMCs. Subset denoted: CD45RA+ positively selected. Every receptor here comes from a man aged 18 to 30 in good health. Some clones in this sample may be carry-over from other donors' samples.

In this sample, this clone turned up once. V and J are TRBV11-2 and TRBJ1-3, with unresolved D. Germline assignment: CDR1 SGHAT and CDR2 FQNNGV. CDR3 size: 15 residues. The V end lost 4 bases, the J end lost 0 bases, and 10 bases lay between the germline ends. The CDR3, as DNA: TGTGCCAGCAGCTCACCGGGCCGCTCTGGAAACACCATATATTTT. Amino acids: CASSSPGRSGNTIYF.

This clone showed up just once. This CDR3 is also generated by other DNA sequences in the sample. This sequence joins TRBV18 and TRBJ2-7; a weak D match, TRBD1 (7 bases). V shed 6 bases and J shed 1 base, with 10 bases lying between them. The CDR3 extends over 13 amino acids. Germline lookup yields CDR1 KGHSH and CDR2 LQKENI. The CDR3 DNA reads TGTGCCAGCTCGCGGGACAGTTCCTACGAGCAGTACTTC. Translation gives CASSRDSSYEQYF.

The rearrangement uses TRBV5-5 and TRBJ1-5, with D unclear. The CDR3 sequence is 15 residues long. The germline V and J ends were trimmed by 0 bases and 1 base, with 8 bases remaining between them. Germline-derived CDR1 and CDR2 are SGHKS and YYEKEE (reference sequence). The CDR3 bases are TGTGCCAGCAGCTTGGTGACCCAGAGCAATCAGCCCCAGCATTTT. This codes for CASSLVTQSNQPQHF.

This clone was recorded once. The CDR3 region has the DNA TGTGCCAGCAGCTTATCACCGTCGGACGTAGCGAACACCGGGGAGCTGTTTTTT. Its translation is CASSLSPSDVANTGELFF. The gene calls are TRBV11-3 and TRBJ2-2; D is undetermined. Germline CDR1 reads SGHNT; CDR2 reads YENEEA. The CDR3 is made up of 18 amino acids. Trimming pared 2 bases from V and 0 bases from J, leaving 16 bases between.

The chain recombines TRBV11-2 with TRBJ2-5; 8 bases align to TRBD2. J lost 7 bases, V lost 7 bases, and 11 bases had no gene match. CDR3 length equals 14 residues. Germline CDR1 is SGHAT and CDR2 is FQNNGV. The CDR3 loop is CASKREGQRWTQYF. In DNA, the CDR3 is TGTGCCAGCAAACGGGAGGGCCAGCGGTGGACCCAGTACTTC.